This T cell receptor beta chain was retrieved from a study of blood T cell repertoires in COVID-19. The data were produced by immunoSEQ multiplex PCR, yet TCRdb's version contains in-frame clones alone and is incomplete. The sample lists about 220,000 clones; roughly 84% were seen once. The germline V gene has CDR1 KGHDR and CDR2 SFDVKD. The CDR3 consists of 15 residues. Trimming removed 3 bases from V and 1 base from J; junction bases left unmatched: 4. Sequencing was performed on peripheral blood. The rearrangement uses TRBV24-1 and TRBJ1-1, with 7 positions matching TRBD1. This sequence was found in a woman of 80 years or more with acute or convalescent COVID-19. The CDR3 DNA follows: TGTGCCACCAGTGATCCCAGACAGGGGAACACTGAAGCTTTCTTT. This translates into CATSDPRQGNTEAFF.